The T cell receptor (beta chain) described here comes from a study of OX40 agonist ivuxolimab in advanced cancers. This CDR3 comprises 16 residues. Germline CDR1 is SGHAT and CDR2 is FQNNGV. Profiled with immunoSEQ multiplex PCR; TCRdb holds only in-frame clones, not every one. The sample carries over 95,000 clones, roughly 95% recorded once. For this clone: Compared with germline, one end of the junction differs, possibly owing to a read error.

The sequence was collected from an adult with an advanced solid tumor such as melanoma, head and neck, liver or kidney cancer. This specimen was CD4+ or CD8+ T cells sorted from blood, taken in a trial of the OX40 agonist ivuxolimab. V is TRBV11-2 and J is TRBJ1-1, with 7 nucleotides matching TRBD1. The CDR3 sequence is CASSQGRTGLNTEAFF. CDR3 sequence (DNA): TGTGCCAGCAGCCAAGGTCGGACAGGTTTGAATACTGAAGCTTTCTTT.